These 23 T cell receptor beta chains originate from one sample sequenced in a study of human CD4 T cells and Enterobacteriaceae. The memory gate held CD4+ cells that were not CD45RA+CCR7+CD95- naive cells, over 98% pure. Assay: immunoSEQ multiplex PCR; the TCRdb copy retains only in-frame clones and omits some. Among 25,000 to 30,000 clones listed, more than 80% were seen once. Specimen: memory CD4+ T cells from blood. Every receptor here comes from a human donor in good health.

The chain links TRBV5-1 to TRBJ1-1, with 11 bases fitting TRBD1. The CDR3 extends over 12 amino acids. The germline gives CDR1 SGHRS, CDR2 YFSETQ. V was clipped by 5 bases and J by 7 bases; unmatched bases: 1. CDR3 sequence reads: CASRDRGREAFF. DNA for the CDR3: TGCGCCAGCAGGGACAGGGGGCGTGAAGCTTTCTTT.

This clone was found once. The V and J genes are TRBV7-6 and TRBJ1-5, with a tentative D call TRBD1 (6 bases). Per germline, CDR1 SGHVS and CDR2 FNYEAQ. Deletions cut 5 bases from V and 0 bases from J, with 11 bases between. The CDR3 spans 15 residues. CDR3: CASSQDSYSNQPQHF. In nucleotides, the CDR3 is TGTGCCAGCAGCCAGGACAGCTATAGCAATCAGCCCCAGCATTTT.

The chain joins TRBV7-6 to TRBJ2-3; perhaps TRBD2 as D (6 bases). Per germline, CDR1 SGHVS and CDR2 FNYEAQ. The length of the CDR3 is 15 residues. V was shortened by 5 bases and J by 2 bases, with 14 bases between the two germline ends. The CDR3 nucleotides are TGTGCCAGCAGCCCCCTCGGACTACCCACAGATACGCAGTATTTT. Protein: CASSPLGLPTDTQYF.

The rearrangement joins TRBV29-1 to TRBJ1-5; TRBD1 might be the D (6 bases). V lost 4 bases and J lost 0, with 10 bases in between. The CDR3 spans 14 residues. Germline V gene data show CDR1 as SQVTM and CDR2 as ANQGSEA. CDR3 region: CSVVWGPSNQPQHF. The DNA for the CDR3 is TGCAGCGTTGTGTGGGGGCCTAGCAATCAGCCCCAGCATTTT. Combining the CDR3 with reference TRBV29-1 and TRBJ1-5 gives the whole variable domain SAVISQKPSRDICQRGTSLTIQCQVDSQVTMMFWYRQQPGQSLTLIATANQGSEATYESGFVIDKFPISRPNLTFSTLTVSNMSPEDSSIYLCSVVWGPSNQPQHFGDGTRLSIL.

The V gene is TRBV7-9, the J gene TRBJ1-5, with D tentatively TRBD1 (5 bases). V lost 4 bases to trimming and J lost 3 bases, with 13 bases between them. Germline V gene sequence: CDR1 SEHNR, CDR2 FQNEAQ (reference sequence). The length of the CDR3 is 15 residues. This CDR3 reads CASSSGSGANQPQHF. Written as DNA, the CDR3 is TGTGCCAGCAGCTCGGGGAGTGGGGCCAATCAGCCCCAGCATTTT.

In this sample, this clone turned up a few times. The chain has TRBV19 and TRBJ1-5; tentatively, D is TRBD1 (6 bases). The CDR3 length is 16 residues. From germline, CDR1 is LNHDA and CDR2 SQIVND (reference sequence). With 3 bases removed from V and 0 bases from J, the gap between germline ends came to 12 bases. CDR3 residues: CASSIARQVSNQPQHF. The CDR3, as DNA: TGTGCCAGTAGTATTGCCCGACAGGTTAGCAATCAGCCCCAGCATTTT.

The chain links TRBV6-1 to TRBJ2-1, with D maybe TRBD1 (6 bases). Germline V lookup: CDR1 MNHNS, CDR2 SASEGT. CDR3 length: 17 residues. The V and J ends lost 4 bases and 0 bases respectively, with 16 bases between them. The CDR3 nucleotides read TGTGCCAGCAGTGCCCCTCGACAGGTGAGCTCCTACAATGAGCAGTTCTTC. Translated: CASSAPRQVSSYNEQFF.

The CDR3 sequence is CASRSSGRYNEQFF. The CDR3 DNA follows: TGTGCCAGTAGGTCTAGCGGGAGATACAATGAGCAGTTCTTC. V usage is TRBV19 and J usage is TRBJ2-1; 10 bases align to TRBD2. There are 14 residues in the CDR3. The germline V gene encodes CDR1 LNHDA and CDR2 SQIVND (reference sequence). J gave up 4 bases and V 6 bases, and 3 bases lay outside the gene matches.

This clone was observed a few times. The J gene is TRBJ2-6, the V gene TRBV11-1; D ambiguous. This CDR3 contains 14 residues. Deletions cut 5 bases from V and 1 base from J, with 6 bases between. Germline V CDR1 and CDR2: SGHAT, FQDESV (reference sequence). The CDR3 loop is CASSPQSGANVLTF. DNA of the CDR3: TGTGCCAGCAGCCCGCAATCTGGGGCCAACGTCCTGACTTTC.

The CDR3 nucleotides read TGTGCCAGCAGTGGGGAGGGTAGCTCCTACGAGCAGTACTTC. This gives the protein CASSGEGSSYEQYF. The chain recombines TRBV6-1 with TRBJ2-5; 7 positions agree with TRBD2. Judging by the DNA end, TRBJ2-7 fits better; the J call may be wrong. CDR3 size: 14 residues. CDR1 is MNHNS, CDR2 SASEGT, per germline.

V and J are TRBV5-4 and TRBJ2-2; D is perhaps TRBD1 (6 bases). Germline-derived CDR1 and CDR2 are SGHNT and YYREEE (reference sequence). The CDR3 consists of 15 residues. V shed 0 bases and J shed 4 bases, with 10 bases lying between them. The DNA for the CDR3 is TGTGCCAGCAGCTTGGATTCAGGGGTCACCGGGGAGCTGTTTTTT. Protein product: CASSLDSGVTGELFF.

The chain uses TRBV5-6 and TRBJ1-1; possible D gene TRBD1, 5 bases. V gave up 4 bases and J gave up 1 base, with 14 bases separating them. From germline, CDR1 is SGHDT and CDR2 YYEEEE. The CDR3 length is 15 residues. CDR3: CASSLMTGQNTEAFF. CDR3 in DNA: TGTGCCAGCAGCCTAATGACGGGGCAGAACACTGAAGCTTTCTTT.

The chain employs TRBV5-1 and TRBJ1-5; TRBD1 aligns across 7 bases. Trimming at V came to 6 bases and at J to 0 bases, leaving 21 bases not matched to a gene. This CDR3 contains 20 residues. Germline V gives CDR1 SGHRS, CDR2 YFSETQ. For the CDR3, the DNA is TGCGCCAGCACCTTCTCAGAGGGGGCATGTTGGAAATATAGCAATCAGCCCCAGCATTTT. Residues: CASTFSEGACWKYSNQPQHF.

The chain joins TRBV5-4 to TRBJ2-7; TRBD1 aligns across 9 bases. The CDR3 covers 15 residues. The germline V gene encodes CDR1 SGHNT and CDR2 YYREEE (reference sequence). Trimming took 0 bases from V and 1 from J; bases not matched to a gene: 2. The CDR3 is CASSLAGTGSYEQYF. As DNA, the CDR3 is TGTGCCAGCAGCTTGGCCGGGACAGGGTCCTACGAGCAGTACTTC. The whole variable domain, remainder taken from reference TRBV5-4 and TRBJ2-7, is ETGVTQSPTHLIKTRGQQVTLRCSSQSGHNTVSWYQQALGQGPQFIFQYYREEENGRGNFPPRFSGLQFPNYSSELNVNALELDDSALYLCASSLAGTGSYEQYFGPGTRLTVT.

The CDR3 DNA sequence: TGTGCCAGCAGTCCGGCGACAGGGTTGGATTCACCCCTCCACTTT. Amino acids: CASSPATGLDSPLHF. The J gene is TRBJ1-6, the V gene TRBV11-2; 7 bases agree with TRBD1. V was clipped by 6 bases and J by 8 bases; unmatched bases: 10. The CDR3 runs to 15 residues. Germline V gene lookup returns CDR1 SGHAT and CDR2 FQNNGV.

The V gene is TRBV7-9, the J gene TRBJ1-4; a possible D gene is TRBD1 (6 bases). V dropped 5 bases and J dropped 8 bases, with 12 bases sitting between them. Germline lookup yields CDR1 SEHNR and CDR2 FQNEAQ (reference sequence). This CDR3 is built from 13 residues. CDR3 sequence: CASSVSGVEKLFF. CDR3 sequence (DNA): TGTGCCAGCAGCGTTTCAGGGGTCGAAAAACTGTTTTTT.

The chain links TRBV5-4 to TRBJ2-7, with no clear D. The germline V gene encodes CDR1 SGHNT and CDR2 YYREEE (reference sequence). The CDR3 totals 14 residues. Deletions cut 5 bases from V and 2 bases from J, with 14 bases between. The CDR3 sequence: CASSPPGGTYEQYF. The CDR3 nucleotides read TGTGCCAGCAGTCCACCGGGCGGCACCTACGAGCAGTACTTC. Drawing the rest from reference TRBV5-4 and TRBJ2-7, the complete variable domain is ETGVTQSPTHLIKTRGQQVTLRCSSQSGHNTVSWYQQALGQGPQFIFQYYREEENGRGNFPPRFSGLQFPNYSSELNVNALELDDSALYLCASSPPGGTYEQYFGPGTRLTVT.

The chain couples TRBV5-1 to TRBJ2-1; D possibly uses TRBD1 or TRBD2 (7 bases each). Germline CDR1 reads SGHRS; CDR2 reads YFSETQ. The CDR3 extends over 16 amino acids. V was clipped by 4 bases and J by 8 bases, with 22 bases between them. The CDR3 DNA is TGCGCCAGCAGCCGACTCCTCTCAGGGGGGGTCGATGAGCAGTTCTTC. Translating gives CASSRLLSGGVDEQFF.

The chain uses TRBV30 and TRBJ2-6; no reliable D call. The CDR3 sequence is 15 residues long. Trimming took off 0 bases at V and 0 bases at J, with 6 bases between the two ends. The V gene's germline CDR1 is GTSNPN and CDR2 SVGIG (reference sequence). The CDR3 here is CAWSVRSSGANVLTF. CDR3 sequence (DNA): TGTGCCTGGAGTGTAAGGAGCTCTGGGGCCAACGTCCTGACTTTC. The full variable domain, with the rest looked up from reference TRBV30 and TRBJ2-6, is SQTIHQWPATLVQPVGSPLSLECTVEGTSNPNLYWYRQAAGRGLQLLFYSVGIGQISSEVPQNLSASRPQDRQFILSSKKLLLSDSGFYLCAWSVRSSGANVLTFGAGSRLTVL.

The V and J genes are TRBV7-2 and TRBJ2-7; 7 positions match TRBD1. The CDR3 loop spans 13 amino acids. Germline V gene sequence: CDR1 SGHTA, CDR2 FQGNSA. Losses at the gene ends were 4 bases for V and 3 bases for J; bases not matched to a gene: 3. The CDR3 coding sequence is TGTGCCAGCAGCTCGGCAGGGGGCTACGAGCAGTACTTC. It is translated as CASSSAGGYEQYF.

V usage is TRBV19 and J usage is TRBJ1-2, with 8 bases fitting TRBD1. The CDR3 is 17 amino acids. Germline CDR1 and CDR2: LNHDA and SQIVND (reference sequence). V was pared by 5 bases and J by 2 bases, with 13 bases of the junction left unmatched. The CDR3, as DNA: TGTGCCAGTAGTCCTGTCGCGAGGACAGGGAAGAACTATGGCTACACCTTC. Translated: CASSPVARTGKNYGYTF.

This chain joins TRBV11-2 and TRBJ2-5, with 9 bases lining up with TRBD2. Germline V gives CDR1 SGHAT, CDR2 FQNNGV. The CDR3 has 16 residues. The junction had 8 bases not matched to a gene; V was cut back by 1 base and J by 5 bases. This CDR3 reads CASSLARGGGAETQYF. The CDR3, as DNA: TGTGCCAGCAGCTTAGCCCGGGGCGGGGGGGCCGAGACCCAGTACTTC.

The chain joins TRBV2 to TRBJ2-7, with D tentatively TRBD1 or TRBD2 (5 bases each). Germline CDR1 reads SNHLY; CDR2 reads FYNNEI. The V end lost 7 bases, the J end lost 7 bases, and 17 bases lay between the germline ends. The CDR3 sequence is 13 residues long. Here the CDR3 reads CASKGTGPAEQYF. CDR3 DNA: TGTGCCAGCAAGGGGACGGGTCCGGCGGAGCAGTACTTC. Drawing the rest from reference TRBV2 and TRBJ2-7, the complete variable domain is EPEVTQTPSHQVTQMGQEVILRCVPISNHLYFYWYRQILGQKVEFLVSFYNNEISEKSEIFDDQFSVERPDGSNFTLKIRSTKLEDSAMYFCASKGTGPAEQYFGPGTRLTVT.